This entry lists 20 T cell receptor beta chains sequenced from one sample in a study of identical twins. TCRdb reprocessed the 5' RACE reads with MiXCR, giving one entry per CDR3 protein. The sample records around 530,000 distinct CDR3 sequences, roughly 15% being singletons. The sample was also linked to a second study, of yellow fever vaccine responses in identical twins.

The sequenced material came from CD4+ T cells sorted from blood. These receptors originate from a woman aged 18-29 years in good health.

This chain joins TRBV5-5 and TRBJ2-1, with TRBD2 identical over 10 bases. The CDR3 consists of 16 residues. Germline CDR1 reads SGHKS; CDR2 reads YYEKEE (reference sequence). With V trimmed by 1 base and J by 7 bases, 8 bases remained unmatched. Here the CDR3 DNA reads TGTGCCAGCAGCTTGTCTGGAGCGGGGGGGTCGAATGAGCAGTTCTTC. Protein: CASSLSGAGGSNEQFF.

This clonotype was detected a few times. This chain joins TRBV20-1 and TRBJ2-2; TRBD1 matches at 10 bases. This CDR3 comprises 14 residues. The germline CDR1 and CDR2 sequences are DFQATT and SNEGSKA (reference sequence). V shed 1 base and J 7 bases; nucleotides not matched to a gene: 3. The chain's CDR3 is CSARAGQGNGELFF. Here the CDR3 DNA reads TGCAGTGCTAGAGCGGGACAGGGGAACGGGGAGCTGTTTTTT.

The chain couples TRBV6-5 to TRBJ2-5; D is unresolved. The length of the CDR3 is 11 residues. V was clipped by 6 bases and J by 6 bases, with 8 bases between them. Germline V lookup: CDR1 MNHEY, CDR2 SVGAGI. CDR3 in DNA: TGTGCCAGCAGGGGAACGAAGACCCAGTACTTC. Amino acid sequence: CASRGTKTQYF.

This clonotype was observed a few times. The chain is built from TRBV2 and TRBJ2-4; D is perhaps TRBD1 or TRBD2 (5 bases each). The CDR3 spans 15 residues. Germline loops: CDR1 SNHLY, CDR2 FYNNEI. V gave up 0 bases and J gave up 6 bases, with 12 bases separating them. The CDR3 region is CASSEAGVGTNIQYF. The CDR3 nucleotides are TGTGCCAGCAGTGAAGCGGGGGTGGGCACAAACATTCAGTACTTC. The whole variable domain, remainder taken from reference TRBV2 and TRBJ2-4, is EPEVTQTPSHQVTQMGQEVILRCVPISNHLYFYWYRQILGQKVEFLVSFYNNEISEKSEIFDDQFSVERPDGSNFTLKIRSTKLEDSAMYFCASSEAGVGTNIQYFGAGTRLSVL.

This clonotype turned up a few times. The genes are TRBV10-3 and TRBJ2-7; D uncertain. From germline, CDR1 is ENHRY and CDR2 SYGVKD. This CDR3 is built from 13 residues. The V gene lost 4 bases and the J gene lost 5 bases, with 12 bases spanning the gap. CDR3 bases: TGTGCCATCAGTGTGTCTCCCCCCGACGAGCAGTACTTC. This gives the protein CAISVSPPDEQYF.

This clonotype was counted at least ten times. V usage is TRBV12-3 or TRBV12-4 and J usage is TRBJ2-3; a possible D gene is TRBD2 (5 bases). The CDR3 sequence is 14 residues long. Trimming removed 6 bases at V and 4 bases at J, with 14 bases between. CDR3 sequence: CASSDDYRPDTQYF. The CDR3, as DNA: TGTGCCAGCAGCGACGACTATAGGCCAGATACGCAGTATTTT.

For this clonotype: Possible read error: a much larger clone is one base away. This chain connects TRBV5-1 to TRBJ2-3; possible D gene TRBD1, 5 bases. The CDR3 consists of 13 residues. The V gene's germline CDR1 is SGHRS and CDR2 YFSETQ. This chain's CDR3 is CASSPGNTDTQNF. CDR3 coding DNA: TGCGCCAGCAGTCCAGGGAACACAGATACGCAGAATTTT.

There are a few counts of this clonotype. CDR3 amino acids: CASSREKGRAGELFF. The CDR3 region has the DNA TGTGCCAGCAGTCGCGAAAAGGGGAGGGCCGGGGAGCTGTTTTTT. The chain joins TRBV6-1 to TRBJ2-2, with TRBD2 matching 7 bases. The CDR3 has 15 amino acids. The junction had 9 bases not matched to a gene; V was cut back by 5 bases and J by 6 bases. Germline V gives CDR1 MNHNS, CDR2 SASEGT.

This clonotype was seen only a few times. The chain carries TRBV4-1 and TRBJ2-7, with D perhaps matching TRBD2 (5 bases). Germline loops: CDR1 MGHRA, CDR2 YSYEKL. The length of the CDR3 is 17 residues. The V end lost 1 base, the J end lost 9 bases, and 25 bases lay between the germline ends. The CDR3 sequence is CASSQGSIRGGLGGQYF. CDR3 DNA: TGCGCCAGCAGCCAAGGATCAATACGAGGCGGCCTCGGAGGGCAGTACTTC.

The chain joins TRBV27 to TRBJ2-1; the match to TRBD2 covers 8 bases. CDR1 MNHEY and CDR2 SMNVEV come from the germline V gene (reference sequence). The CDR3 consists of 15 residues. The ends lost 5 bases at V and 7 bases at J; junction bases unmatched: 10. CDR3 region: CASSTKAGEENEQFF. The CDR3 coding sequence is TGTGCCAGCAGTACTAAAGCGGGAGAGGAGAATGAGCAGTTCTTC.

This chain connects TRBV11-2 to TRBJ2-1; TRBD2 matches 11 bases. This CDR3 is built from 15 residues. V shed 2 bases and J 9 bases; nucleotides not matched to a gene: 6. Germline CDR1 and CDR2: SGHAT and FQNNGV. CDR3 coding DNA: TGTGCCAGCAGCTTAAATAGCGGGGGGGCGAGTGAGCAGTTCTTC. The encoded protein is CASSLNSGGASEQFF.

This clonotype was picked up a small number of times. The chain couples TRBV7-9 to TRBJ2-7, with TRBD1 matching over 10 bases. CDR3 size: 17 residues. Trimming removed 1 base from V and 0 bases from J; junction bases left unmatched: 6. The germline V gene encodes CDR1 SEHNR and CDR2 FQNEAQ (reference sequence). CDR3 sequence: CASSLDMGQGPSYEQYF. The CDR3 DNA reads TGTGCCAGCAGCTTAGATATGGGACAGGGGCCCTCCTACGAGCAGTACTTC.

This clonotype was observed many times. The chain employs TRBV6-5 and TRBJ2-2, with 7 bases that match TRBD1. V trimming: 4 bases; J trimming: 3 bases; junction bases outside the gene matches: 5. The germline gives CDR1 MNHEY, CDR2 SVGAGI. The CDR3 extends over 15 amino acids. The DNA for the CDR3 is TGTGCCAGCAGTTTGGAGACAGGGTACACCGGGGAGCTGTTTTTT. Amino acid sequence: CASSLETGYTGELFF.

The CDR3 nucleotides read TGTGCCAGCAGCTCCCATAGAGGTCTCAGCGCAGCCTCCTACGAGCAGTACGTC. This encodes CASSSHRGLSAASYEQYV. This rearrangement joins TRBV11-2 to TRBJ2-7; D ambiguous. V lost 4 bases and J lost 0, with 22 bases in between. The CDR3 totals 18 residues. Germline CDR1 and CDR2: SGHAT and FQNNGV.

The chain couples TRBV6-5 to TRBJ2-7; D ambiguous. Germline CDR1 reads MNHEY; CDR2 reads SVGAGI. With 0 bases removed from V and 2 bases from J, the gap between germline ends came to 11 bases. CDR3 length equals 15 residues. The chain's CDR3 is CASSYSRADAYEQYF. The CDR3 coding sequence is TGTGCCAGCAGTTACTCGCGAGCTGATGCCTACGAGCAGTACTTC.

This chain joins TRBV5-1 and TRBJ2-5; 8 bases line up with TRBD2. J lost 1 base, V lost 4 bases, and 9 bases had no gene match. Germline-derived CDR1 and CDR2 are SGHRS and YFSETQ. CDR3 length equals 16 residues. CDR3 DNA: TGCGCCAGCAGCATTGGCCCCACTAGCGGCCAAGAGACCCAGTACTTC. This encodes CASSIGPTSGQETQYF.

This clonotype has a single count. The chain uses TRBV28 and TRBJ1-5; D perhaps matches TRBD1 (6 bases). Germline lookup yields CDR1 MDHEN and CDR2 SYDVKM. V gave up 7 bases and J gave up 5 bases, with 12 bases separating them. This CDR3 is built from 13 residues. The CDR3 DNA reads as TGTGCCAGCACAATGGGGGGGCATCAGCCCCAGCATTTT. Protein product: CASTMGGHQPQHF. Full variable domain (outside the CDR3, taken from reference TRBV28 and TRBJ1-5): DVKVTQSSRYLVKRTGEKVFLECVQDMDHENMFWYRQDPGLGLRLIYFSYDVKMKEKGDIPEGYSVSREKKERFSLILESASTNQTSMYLCASTMGGHQPQHFGDGTRLSIL.

Only a few counts were recorded for this clonotype. This sequence joins TRBV5-1 and TRBJ2-3, with 7 bases that match TRBD2. Germline assignment: CDR1 SGHRS and CDR2 YFSETQ. The CDR3 spans 16 residues. V lost 4 bases to trimming and J lost 6 bases; unmatched junction nucleotides: 14. CDR3 sequence (DNA): TGCGCCAGCAGCCCAGCCCCGACTAGCCCACGGGATACGCAGTATTTT. It specifies CASSPAPTSPRDTQYF.

This clonotype was detected only a few times. V is TRBV28 and J is TRBJ2-2; TRBD2 might be the D (6 bases). Germline V gives CDR1 MDHEN, CDR2 SYDVKM. The CDR3 covers 15 residues. Trimming removed 5 bases from V and 0 bases from J, with 10 bases in between. CDR3: CASSRGATNTGELFF. DNA for the CDR3: TGTGCCAGCAGTCGCGGGGCCACGAACACCGGGGAGCTGTTTTTT.

The chain carries TRBV7-9 and TRBJ2-2; the D is unclear. This CDR3 is built from 16 residues. Germline V gives CDR1 SEHNR, CDR2 FQNEAQ (reference sequence). The V gene lost 1 base and the J gene lost 2 bases, with 11 bases spanning the gap. The CDR3: CASSLVGERNTGELFF. CDR3 in DNA: TGTGCCAGCAGCTTAGTCGGAGAGAGAAACACCGGGGAGCTGTTTTTT.